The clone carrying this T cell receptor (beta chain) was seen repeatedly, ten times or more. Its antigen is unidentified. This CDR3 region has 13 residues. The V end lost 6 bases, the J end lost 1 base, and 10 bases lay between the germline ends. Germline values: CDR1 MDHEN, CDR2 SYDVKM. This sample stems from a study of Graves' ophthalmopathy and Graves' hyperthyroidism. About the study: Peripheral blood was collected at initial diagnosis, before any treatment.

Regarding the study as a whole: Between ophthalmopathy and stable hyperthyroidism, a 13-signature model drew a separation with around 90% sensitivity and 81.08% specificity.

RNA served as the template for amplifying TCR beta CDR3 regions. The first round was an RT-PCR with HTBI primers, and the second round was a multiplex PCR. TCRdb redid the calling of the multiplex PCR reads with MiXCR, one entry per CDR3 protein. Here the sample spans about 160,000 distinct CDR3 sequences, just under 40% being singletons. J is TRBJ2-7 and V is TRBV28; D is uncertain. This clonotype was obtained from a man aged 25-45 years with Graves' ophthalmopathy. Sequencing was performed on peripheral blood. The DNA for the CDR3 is TGTGCCAGCAGCCTGACGGTTTCCTACGAGCAGTACTTC. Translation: CASSLTVSYEQYF. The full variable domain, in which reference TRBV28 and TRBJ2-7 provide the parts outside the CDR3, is DVKVTQSSRYLVKRTGEKVFLECVQDMDHENMFWYRQDPGLGLRLIYFSYDVKMKEKGDIPEGYSVSREKKERFSLILESASTNQTSMYLCASSLTVSYEQYFGPGTRLTVT.